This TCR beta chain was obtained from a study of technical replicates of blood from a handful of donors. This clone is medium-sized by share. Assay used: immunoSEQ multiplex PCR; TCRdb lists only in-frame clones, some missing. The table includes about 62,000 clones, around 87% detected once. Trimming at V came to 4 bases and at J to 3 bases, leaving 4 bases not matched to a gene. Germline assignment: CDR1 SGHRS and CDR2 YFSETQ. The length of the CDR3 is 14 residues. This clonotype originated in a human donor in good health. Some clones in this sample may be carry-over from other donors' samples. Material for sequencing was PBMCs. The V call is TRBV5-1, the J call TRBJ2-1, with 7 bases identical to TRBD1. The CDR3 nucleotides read TGCGCCAGCAGCAGGGCAGGGGGCTACAATGAGCAGTTCTTC. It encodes CASSRAGGYNEQFF.